This T cell receptor (beta chain) was sequenced during a study of T-cell memory formation after mild COVID-19. For the study at large: TCR clusters were mostly donor specific. Overall study results and limits: Contracting clones localized mainly to CM and EM when CD4+ and mainly to EMRA when CD8+. Several responding clones turned up in pre-infection memory, indicating that cross-reactive memory may have taken part. Confirmation was lacking for SARS-CoV-2 specificity of second-wave clones that peaked on day 37.

TCRdb reanalysed the 5' RACE reads using MiXCR and keeps one entry per CDR3 protein. The sample lists under 250,000 distinct CDR3 sequences, less than 20% occurring once. CDR3 size: 14 residues. Trimming removed 2 bases from V and 4 bases from J; junction bases left unmatched: 2. CDR1 and CDR2 (germline): SGDLS, YYNGEE. A remark on this clonotype: Its antigen is not identified.

The sample taken for sequencing was PBMCs or a T cell subset sorted from them (not recorded which). The chain carries TRBV9 and TRBJ2-2; 7 bases are a match to TRBD2. This receptor was taken from an adult woman who had mild COVID-19 (a few samples of this study predate the infection). Cell type and time point are not known. The CDR3 loop reads CASSVGGSTGELFF. The CDR3 DNA reads TGTGCCAGCAGCGTGGGGGGGAGCACCGGGGAGCTGTTTTTT.